Listed below are T cell receptor beta chains from one sample, sequenced in a study of OX40 agonist ivuxolimab in advanced cancers. Assay: immunoSEQ multiplex PCR; the TCRdb copy retains only in-frame clones and omits some. The data contain some 68,000 clones, 87% of them singletons. Sequences were derived from CD4+ or CD8+ T cells sorted from blood, sampled in a trial of the OX40 agonist ivuxolimab. The receptor source for this set is an adult with an advanced solid tumor such as melanoma, head and neck, liver or kidney cancer. CDR3s include the opening cysteine and the closing phenylalanine or tryptophan. Fields, in order: V gene, clone size, D gene, J gene, CDR3 protein, CDR3 DNA. A D gene is named only where the DNA matches it firmly. A clone size is listed for some rows: how often the clone was seen (once, few, many), or a class if it is expanded.

v_gene: TRBV5-1; abundance: NA; d_gene: NA; j_gene: TRBJ2-3; CDR3aa: CASSLVGGLTDTQYF; CDR3nt: TGCGCCAGCAGCTTGGTTGGGGGCCTTACAGATACGCAGTATTTT
v_gene: TRBV6-1; abundance: NA; d_gene: NA; j_gene: TRBJ1-3; CDR3aa: CAPNTIYF; CDR3nt: TGTGCCCCAAACACCATATATTTT
v_gene: TRBV2; abundance: NA; d_gene: NA; j_gene: TRBJ1-1; CDR3aa: CASRDRENTEAFF; CDR3nt: TGTGCCAGCAGAGACAGAGAGAACACTGAAGCTTTCTTT
v_gene: TRBV5-1; abundance: NA; d_gene: NA; j_gene: TRBJ2-5; CDR3aa: CASSSLGTVEETQYF; CDR3nt: TGCGCCAGCAGCTCTTTAGGGACCGTAGAAGAGACCCAGTACTTC
v_gene: TRBV27; abundance: NA; d_gene: NA; j_gene: TRBJ1-2; CDR3aa: CASSLSGGVGLGYTF; CDR3nt: TGTGCCAGCAGTTTATCTGGGGGAGTGGGGCTCGGCTACACCTTC
v_gene: TRBV11-3; abundance: NA; d_gene: NA; j_gene: TRBJ2-3; CDR3aa: CASSLEDLNTDTQYF; CDR3nt: TGTGCCAGCAGCTTAGAAGATTTGAACACAGATACGCAGTATTTT
v_gene: TRBV2; abundance: few; d_gene: NA; j_gene: TRBJ1-6; CDR3aa: CASSGQDNSPLHF; CDR3nt: TGTGCCAGCAGTGGACAGGATAATTCACCCCTCCACTTT
v_gene: TRBV7-2; abundance: NA; d_gene: NA; j_gene: TRBJ2-2; CDR3aa: CASSRGPGKASGELFF; CDR3nt: TGTGCCAGCAGCCGTGGCCCAGGGAAGGCGTCCGGGGAGCTGTTTTTT
v_gene: TRBV7-9; abundance: NA; d_gene: NA; j_gene: TRBJ1-2; CDR3aa: CASSPGVYGYTF; CDR3nt: TGTGCCAGCAGCCCAGGAGTCTATGGCTACACCTTC
v_gene: TRBV5-1; abundance: NA; d_gene: NA; j_gene: TRBJ2-2; CDR3aa: CASSLYNTGELFF; CDR3nt: TGCGCCAGCAGCTTGTACAACACCGGGGAGCTGTTTTTT
v_gene: TRBV5-1; abundance: few; d_gene: NA; j_gene: TRBJ2-7; CDR3aa: CASTSQGREQYF; CDR3nt: TGCGCCAGCACCTCCCAGGGGAGAGAGCAGTACTTC
v_gene: TRBV6-1; abundance: NA; d_gene: TRBD1; j_gene: TRBJ2-5; CDR3aa: CASQRDRGKTQYF; CDR3nt: TGTGCCAGCCAGCGGGACAGGGGAAAGACCCAGTACTTC
v_gene: TRBV28; abundance: once; d_gene: NA; j_gene: TRBJ1-1; CDR3aa: CASTRAENTEAFF; CDR3nt: TGTGCCAGTACCAGGGCGGAGAACACTGAAGCTTTCTTT
v_gene: TRBV9; abundance: NA; d_gene: NA; j_gene: TRBJ2-1; CDR3aa: CASSVGGPQYNEQFF; CDR3nt: TGTGCCAGCAGCGTGGGGGGGCCGCAATACAATGAGCAGTTCTTC
v_gene: TRBV7-3; abundance: NA; d_gene: NA; j_gene: TRBJ2-5; CDR3aa: CASSLFGRGGETQYF; CDR3nt: TGTGCCAGCAGCTTATTTGGCAGGGGTGGGGAGACCCAGTACTTC
v_gene: TRBV18; abundance: NA; d_gene: TRBD1; j_gene: TRBJ2-5; CDR3aa: CASSPRQGMGETQYF; CDR3nt: TGTGCCAGCTCACCTCGACAGGGGATGGGAGAGACCCAGTACTTC
v_gene: TRBV28; abundance: NA; d_gene: NA; j_gene: TRBJ1-1; CDR3aa: CASRTGAAGVDTEAFF; CDR3nt: TGTGCCAGCAGGACGGGGGCAGCAGGGGTGGACACTGAAGCTTTCTTT
v_gene: TRBV7-2; abundance: NA; d_gene: NA; j_gene: TRBJ2-7; CDR3aa: CASSLGEPYEQYF; CDR3nt: TGTGCCAGCAGCTTAGGGGAACCCTACGAGCAGTACTTC
v_gene: TRBV9; abundance: NA; d_gene: NA; j_gene: TRBJ2-7; CDR3aa: CASSVGGGGNYEQYF; CDR3nt: TGTGCCAGCAGCGTAGGGGGCGGGGGCAACTACGAGCAGTACTTC
v_gene: TRBV7-6; abundance: NA; d_gene: TRBD1; j_gene: TRBJ2-2; CDR3aa: CASSADRFPTGELFF; CDR3nt: TGTGCCAGCAGCGCGGACAGGTTTCCCACCGGGGAGCTGTTTTTT
v_gene: TRBV4-2; abundance: medium-sized; d_gene: TRBD1; j_gene: TRBJ1-2; CDR3aa: CASSQVGQGTYGYTF; CDR3nt: TGTGCCAGCAGCCAAGTCGGACAGGGGACCTATGGCTACACCTTC
v_gene: TRBV7-9; abundance: NA; d_gene: NA; j_gene: TRBJ2-1; CDR3aa: CASSPGESYNEQFF; CDR3nt: TGTGCCAGCAGTCCCGGGGAGTCCTACAATGAGCAGTTCTTC
v_gene: TRBV19; abundance: NA; d_gene: TRBD2; j_gene: TRBJ2-7; CDR3aa: CASSPRGGSTYEQYF; CDR3nt: TGTGCCAGTAGTCCCCGCGGGGGGTCAACCTACGAGCAGTACTTC